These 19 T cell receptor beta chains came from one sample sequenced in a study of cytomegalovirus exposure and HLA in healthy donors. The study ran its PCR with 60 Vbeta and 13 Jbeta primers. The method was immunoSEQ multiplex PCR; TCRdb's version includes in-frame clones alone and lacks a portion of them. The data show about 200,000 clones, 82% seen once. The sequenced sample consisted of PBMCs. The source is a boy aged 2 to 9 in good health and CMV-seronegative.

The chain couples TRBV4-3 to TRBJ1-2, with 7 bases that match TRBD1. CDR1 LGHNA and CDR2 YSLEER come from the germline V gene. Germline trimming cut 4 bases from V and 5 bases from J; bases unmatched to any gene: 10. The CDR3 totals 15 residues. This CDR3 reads CASSPATGPPYGYTF. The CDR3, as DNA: TGCGCCAGCAGCCCCGCGACAGGGCCACCTTATGGCTACACCTTC.

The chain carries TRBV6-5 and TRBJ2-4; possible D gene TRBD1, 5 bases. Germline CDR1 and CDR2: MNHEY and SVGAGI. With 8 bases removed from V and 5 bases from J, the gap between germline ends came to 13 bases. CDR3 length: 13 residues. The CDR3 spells CASGLGPQNIQYF. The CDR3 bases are TGTGCCAGCGGTTTGGGGCCTCAAAACATTCAGTACTTC.

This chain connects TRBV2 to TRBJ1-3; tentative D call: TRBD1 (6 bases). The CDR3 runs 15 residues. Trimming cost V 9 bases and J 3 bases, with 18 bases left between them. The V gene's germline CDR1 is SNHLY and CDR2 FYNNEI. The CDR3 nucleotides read TGTGCCAGTACTCAGGGGAGTTATGATGGAAACACCATATATTTT. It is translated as CASTQGSYDGNTIYF.

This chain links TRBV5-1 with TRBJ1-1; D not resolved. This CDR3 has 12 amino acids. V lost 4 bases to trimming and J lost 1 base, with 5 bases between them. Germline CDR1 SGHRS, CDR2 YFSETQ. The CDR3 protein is CASSTGNTEAFF. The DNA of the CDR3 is TGCGCCAGCAGCACCGGGAACACTGAAGCTTTCTTT. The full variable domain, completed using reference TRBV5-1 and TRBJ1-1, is KAGVTQTPRYLIKTRGQQVTLSCSPISGHRSVSWYQQTPGQGLQFLFEYFSETQRNKGNFPGRFSGRQFSNSRSEMNVSTLELGDSALYLCASSTGNTEAFFGQGTRLTVV.

Here the CDR3 reads CASSTQGYSNQPQHF. The CDR3 bases are TGTGCCAGCTCAACACAGGGGTATAGCAATCAGCCCCAGCATTTT. The V call is TRBV18, the J call TRBJ1-5, with 7 bases aligning to TRBD1. Germline loops: CDR1 KGHSH, CDR2 LQKENI. The CDR3 is 15 amino acids. The V segment lost 5 bases and the J segment 0 bases; nucleotides outside the gene matches: 4.

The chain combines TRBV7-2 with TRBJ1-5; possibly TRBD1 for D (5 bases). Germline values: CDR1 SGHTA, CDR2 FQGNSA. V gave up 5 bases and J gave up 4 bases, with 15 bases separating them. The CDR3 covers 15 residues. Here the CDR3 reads CASSPPTGLNQPQHF. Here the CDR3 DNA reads TGTGCCAGCAGCCCCCCTACAGGTCTAAATCAGCCCCAGCATTTT.

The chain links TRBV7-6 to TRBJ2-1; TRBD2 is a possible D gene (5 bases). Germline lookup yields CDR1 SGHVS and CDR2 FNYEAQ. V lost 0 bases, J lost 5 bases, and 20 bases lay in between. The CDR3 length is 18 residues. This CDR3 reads CASSLAGRWGALDNEQFF. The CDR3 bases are TGTGCCAGCAGCTTAGCGGGAAGGTGGGGAGCGCTCGACAATGAGCAGTTCTTC. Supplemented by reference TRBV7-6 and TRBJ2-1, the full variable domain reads GAGVSQSPRYKVTKRGQDVALRCDPISGHVSLYWYRQALGQGPEFLTYFNYEAQQDKSGLPNDRFSAERPEGSISTLTIQRTEQRDSAMYRCASSLAGRWGALDNEQFFGPGTRLTVL.

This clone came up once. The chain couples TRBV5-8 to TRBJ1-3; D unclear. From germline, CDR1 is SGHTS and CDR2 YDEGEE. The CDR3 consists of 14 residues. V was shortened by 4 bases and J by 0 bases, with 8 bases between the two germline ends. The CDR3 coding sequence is TGTGCCAGCAGCCGAGGGATCTCTGGAAACACCATATATTTT. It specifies CASSRGISGNTIYF.

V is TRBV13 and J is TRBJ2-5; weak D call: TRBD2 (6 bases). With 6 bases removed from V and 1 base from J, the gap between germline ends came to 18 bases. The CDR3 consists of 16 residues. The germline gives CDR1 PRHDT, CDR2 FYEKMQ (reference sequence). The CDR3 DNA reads TGTGCCAGCAGTCCTTCTCCCGGGGGTTCCCAAGAGACCCAGTACTTC. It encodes CASSPSPGGSQETQYF. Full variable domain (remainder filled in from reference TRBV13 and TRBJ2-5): AAGVIQSPRHLIKEKRETATLKCYPIPRHDTVYWYQQGPGQDPQFLISFYEKMQSDKGSIPDRFSAQQFSDYHSELNMSSLELGDSALYFCASSPSPGGSQETQYFGPGTRLLVL.

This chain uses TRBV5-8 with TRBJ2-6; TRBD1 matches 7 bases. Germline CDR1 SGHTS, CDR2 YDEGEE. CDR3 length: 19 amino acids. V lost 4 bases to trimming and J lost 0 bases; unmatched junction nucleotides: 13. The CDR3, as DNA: TGTGCCAGCAGCCAATTAAAGGGGGCGTGGGACTCTGGGGCCAACGTCCTGACTTTC. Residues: CASSQLKGAWDSGANVLTF.

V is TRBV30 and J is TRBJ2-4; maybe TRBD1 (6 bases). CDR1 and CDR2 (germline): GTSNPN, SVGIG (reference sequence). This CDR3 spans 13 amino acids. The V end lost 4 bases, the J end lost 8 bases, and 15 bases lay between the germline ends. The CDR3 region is CAWTQLGGDIQYF. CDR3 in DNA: TGTGCCTGGACCCAACTAGGGGGTGACATTCAGTACTTC.

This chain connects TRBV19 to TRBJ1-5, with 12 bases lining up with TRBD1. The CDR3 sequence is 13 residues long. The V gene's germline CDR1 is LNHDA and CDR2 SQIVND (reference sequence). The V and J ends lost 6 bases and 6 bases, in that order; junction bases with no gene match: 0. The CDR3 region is CASRGQGAQPQHF. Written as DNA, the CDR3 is TGTGCCAGTAGGGGACAGGGGGCTCAGCCCCAGCATTTT.

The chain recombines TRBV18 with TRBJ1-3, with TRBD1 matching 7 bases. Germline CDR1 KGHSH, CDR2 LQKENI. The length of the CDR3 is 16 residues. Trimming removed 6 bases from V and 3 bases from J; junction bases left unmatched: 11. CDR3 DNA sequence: TGTGCCAGCTCTACCACCCGGGACAGCGGTGGAAACACCATATATTTT. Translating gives CASSTTRDSGGNTIYF.

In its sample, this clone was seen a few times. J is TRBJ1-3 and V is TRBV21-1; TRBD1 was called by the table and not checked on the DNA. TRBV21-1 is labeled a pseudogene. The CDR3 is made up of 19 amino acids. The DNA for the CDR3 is TGTGCCAGCAGCAAAGATGCAGGGGGCAGGGAAACATTCGGAAACACCATATATTTT. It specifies CASSKDAGGRETFGNTIYF.

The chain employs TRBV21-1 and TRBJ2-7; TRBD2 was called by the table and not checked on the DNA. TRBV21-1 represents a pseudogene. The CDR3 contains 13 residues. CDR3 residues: CASTQTKLHEQYF. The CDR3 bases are TGTGCCAGCACCCAAACTAAGCTCCACGAGCAGTACTTC.

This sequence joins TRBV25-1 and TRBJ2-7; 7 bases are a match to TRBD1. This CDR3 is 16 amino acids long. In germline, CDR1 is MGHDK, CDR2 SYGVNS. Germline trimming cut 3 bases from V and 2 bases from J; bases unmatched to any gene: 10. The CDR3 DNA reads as TGTGCCAGCAGTGAGGGGGAAGGGGACAGACCCTACGAGCAGTACTTC. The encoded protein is CASSEGEGDRPYEQYF.

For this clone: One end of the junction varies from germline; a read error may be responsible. The CDR3 DNA is TGTGCTAGCAGCTTAGGACAGGGGGCCCGCAATGAGCAGTTCTTC. Translating gives CASSLGQGARNEQFF. The rearrangement uses TRBV7-7 and TRBJ2-1; 11 nucleotides match TRBD1. The germline gives CDR1 SSHAT, CDR2 FNYEAQ (reference sequence). This CDR3 region has 15 residues.

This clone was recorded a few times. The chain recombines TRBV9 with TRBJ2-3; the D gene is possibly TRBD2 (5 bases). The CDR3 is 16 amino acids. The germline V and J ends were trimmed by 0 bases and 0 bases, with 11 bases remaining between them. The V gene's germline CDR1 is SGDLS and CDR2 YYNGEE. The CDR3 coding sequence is TGTGCCAGCAGCGTAGCGGACTTGACTAGCACAGATACGCAGTATTTT. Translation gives CASSVADLTSTDTQYF.

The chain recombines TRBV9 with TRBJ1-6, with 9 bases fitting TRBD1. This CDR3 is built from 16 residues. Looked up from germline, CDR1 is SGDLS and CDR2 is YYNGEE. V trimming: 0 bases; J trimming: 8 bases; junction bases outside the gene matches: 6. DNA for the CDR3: TGTGCCAGCAGCGTAGAAGGGACAGGGTCGGATTCACCCCTCCACTTT. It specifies CASSVEGTGSDSPLHF.